These 18 T cell receptor beta chains were sequenced from one sample in a study of cytomegalovirus exposure and HLA in healthy donors. Amplification used 60 Vbeta primers and 13 Jbeta primers. TCRdb's table, derived via immunoSEQ multiplex PCR, lists solely in-frame clones and lacks some. The sample yields about 120,000 clones, 80% seen once. Sequenced: PBMCs. The receptors originated from a female donor in good health and CMV-seropositive.

The chain joins TRBV11-1 to TRBJ2-5; 7 bases map to TRBD1. The CDR3 runs 14 residues. The germline gives CDR1 SGHAT, CDR2 FQDESV (reference sequence). Germline trimming cut 5 bases from V and 2 bases from J; bases unmatched to any gene: 5. CDR3 region: CASSPTDRQETQYF. The DNA of the CDR3 is TGTGCCAGCAGCCCCACGGACAGGCAAGAGACCCAGTACTTC.

The chain joins TRBV5-8 to TRBJ2-5, with 10 bases aligning to TRBD1. The CDR3 runs to 16 residues. V was clipped by 4 bases and J by 4 bases; unmatched bases: 10. Germline V gene sequence: CDR1 SGHTS, CDR2 YDEGEE. This CDR3 is CASSPRDRGWVETQYF. The CDR3 region has the DNA TGTGCCAGCAGCCCCCGGGACAGGGGTTGGGTAGAGACCCAGTACTTC.

The chain recombines TRBV7-3 with TRBJ2-1; TRBD1 matches at 7 bases. This CDR3 spans 16 amino acids. After removal of 2 bases from V and 4 bases from J, the junction contained 8 bases not matched to a gene. Looked up from germline, CDR1 is SGHTA and CDR2 is FQGTGA. The CDR3, as DNA: TGTGCCAGCAGCTTACTAACAGGGGCCGGTTACAATGAGCAGTTCTTC. Protein sequence: CASSLLTGAGYNEQFF.

The rearrangement uses TRBV29-1 and TRBJ2-6, with D hard to call. V shed 7 bases and J shed 1 base, with 11 bases lying between them. The CDR3 has 14 residues. Germline V gene data show CDR1 as SQVTM and CDR2 as ANQGSEA. The CDR3 bases are TGCAGCGCCCGACTGCTATCTGGGGCCAACGTCCTGACTTTC. Protein product: CSARLLSGANVLTF.

This chain links TRBV6-6 with TRBJ2-3; 7 nucleotides match TRBD2. Germline values: CDR1 MNHNY, CDR2 SVGAGI (reference sequence). Losses at the gene ends were 4 bases for V and 5 bases for J; bases not matched to a gene: 0. The CDR3 is made up of 12 amino acids. CDR3 sequence (DNA): TGTGCCAGCAGTTCTAGCGGAGATACGCAGTATTTT. The encoded protein is CASSSSGDTQYF.

The chain has TRBV28 and TRBJ2-5; TRBD1 matches at 9 bases. The length of the CDR3 is 14 residues. The ends lost 3 bases at V and 3 bases at J; junction bases unmatched: 2. Germline assignment: CDR1 MDHEN and CDR2 SYDVKM. Here the CDR3 reads CASSFRTGEETQYF. In DNA, the CDR3 is TGTGCCAGCAGTTTCCGGACAGGGGAAGAGACCCAGTACTTC.

The chain joins TRBV23-1 to TRBJ1-5; D not certain. TRBV23-1 is an ORF; its function is uncertain. This CDR3 has 19 residues. With 3 bases removed from V and 0 bases from J, the gap between germline ends came to 21 bases. Here the CDR3 DNA reads TGCGCCAGCAGTCAGTCCCCCTCCGTTCAGGCCAATAGCAATCAGCCCCAGCATTTT. Translation gives CASSQSPSVQANSNQPQHF.

V and J are TRBV30 and TRBJ1-1; TRBD1 is a possible D gene (6 bases). The CDR3 length is 12 residues. V was trimmed by 3 bases and J by 4 bases, leaving 9 bases between them. CDR1 is GTSNPN and CDR2 is SVGIG in the germline V gene (reference sequence). The CDR3 protein is CAWRTRGTEAFF. CDR3 coding DNA: TGTGCCTGGAGGACCAGGGGCACTGAAGCTTTCTTT.

This chain connects TRBV6-1 to TRBJ2-3; tentative D call: TRBD1 (5 bases). The CDR3 sequence is 14 residues long. Germline loops: CDR1 MNHNS, CDR2 SASEGT. V lost 5 bases, J lost 2 bases, and 11 bases lay in between. For the CDR3, the DNA is TGTGCCAGCAGTATCCGACAGATCACAGATACGCAGTATTTT. Amino acid sequence: CASSIRQITDTQYF.

This chain links TRBV7-8 with TRBJ1-6, with 9 bases identical to TRBD1. V shed 3 bases, J shed 0 bases, and the junction held 6 bases outside the gene matches. The CDR3 spans 18 residues. Germline CDR1 and CDR2: SGHVS and FQNEAQ. The CDR3 is CASSFTRTGASYNSPLHF. For the CDR3, the DNA is TGTGCCAGCAGCTTTACTCGGACAGGGGCCTCCTATAATTCACCCCTCCACTTT.

This sequence joins TRBV14 and TRBJ1-2; D unresolved. Per the germline V gene, CDR1 is SGHDN and CDR2 is FVKESK. Trimming stripped 5 bases from V and 4 bases from J, with 8 bases between. The CDR3 covers 12 residues. The CDR3 loop reads CASSANSYGYTF. For the CDR3, the DNA is TGTGCCAGCAGCGCTAATAGCTATGGCTACACCTTC.

This sequence joins TRBV11-1 and TRBJ1-1; D not certain. Germline CDR1 is SGHAT and CDR2 is FQDESV (reference sequence). Between the trimmed V and J ends, which lost 1 base and 1 base, there was a span of 4 bases. The CDR3 is 13 amino acids. The CDR3 region is CASSLDRNTEAFF. DNA of the CDR3: TGTGCCAGCAGCTTAGACAGGAACACTGAAGCTTTCTTT.

CDR3: CASRSGMNTEAFF. CDR3 nucleotide sequence: TGCGCCAGCAGGTCAGGGATGAACACTGAAGCTTTCTTT. The chain combines TRBV5-1 with TRBJ1-1, with D possibly TRBD1 on 5 matching bases. The germline CDR1 and CDR2 sequences are SGHRS and YFSETQ. Trimming shortened V by 5 bases and J by 0 bases, and 8 bases separated the two germline ends. The CDR3 is 13 amino acids.

This chain connects TRBV18 to TRBJ2-5; D remains ambiguous. TRBJ2-7 explains the end of the DNA better; the J call may be wrong. Germline V gene lookup returns CDR1 KGHSH and CDR2 LQKENI. The length of the CDR3 is 14 residues. The CDR3 sequence is CASSLNSNSYEQYF. CDR3 sequence (DNA): TGTGCCAGCTCACTTAACAGTAACTCCTACGAGCAGTACTTC.

DNA of the CDR3: TGTGCCAGCAGTCCCAGTCTAGGCGGCTGGTCCGCCTATGGCTACACCTTC. As protein: CASSPSLGGWSAYGYTF. The chain recombines TRBV28 with TRBJ1-2; D is unclear. The CDR3 has 17 residues. Germline V gives CDR1 MDHEN, CDR2 SYDVKM. Trimming shortened V by 5 bases and J by 4 bases, and 23 bases separated the two germline ends.

The genes are TRBV9 and TRBJ2-3, with D tentatively TRBD2 (5 bases). The germline gives CDR1 SGDLS, CDR2 YYNGEE. The CDR3 is made up of 14 amino acids. Trimming took off 3 bases at V and 6 bases at J, with 14 bases between the two ends. In DNA form, the CDR3 reads TGTGCCAGCAGCGCCAGCGGCGGCGGTGATACGCAGTATTTT. It translates to CASSASGGGDTQYF.

The chain combines TRBV28 with TRBJ1-5; no reliable D call. In germline, CDR1 is MDHEN, CDR2 SYDVKM. CDR3 length: 13 amino acids. Trimming took 5 bases from V and 4 from J, leaving 9 bases between them. For the CDR3, the DNA is TGTGCCAGCAGTACTCCGAATAATCAGCCCCAGCATTTT. Protein: CASSTPNNQPQHF.

The CDR3 DNA follows: TGTGCCAGCAGCCTACGGGGGGGTAGCACAGATACGCAGTATTTT. Amino acids: CASSLRGGSTDTQYF. The rearrangement joins TRBV13 to TRBJ2-3, with TRBD2 matching 8 bases. The CDR3 is 15 amino acids. V dropped 5 bases and J dropped 0; count of bases not matched to a gene: 4. Germline lookup yields CDR1 PRHDT and CDR2 FYEKMQ (reference sequence).